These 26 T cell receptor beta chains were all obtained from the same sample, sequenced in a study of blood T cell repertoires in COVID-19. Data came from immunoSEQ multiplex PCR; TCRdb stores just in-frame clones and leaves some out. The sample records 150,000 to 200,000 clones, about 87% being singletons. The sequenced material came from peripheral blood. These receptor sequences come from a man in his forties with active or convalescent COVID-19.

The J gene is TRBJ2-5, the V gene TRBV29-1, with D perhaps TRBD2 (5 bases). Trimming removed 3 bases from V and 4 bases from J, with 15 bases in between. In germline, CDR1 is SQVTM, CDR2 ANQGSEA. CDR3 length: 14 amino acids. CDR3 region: CSVDEGYGRETQYF. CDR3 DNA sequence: TGCAGCGTTGACGAGGGTTACGGTCGAGAGACCCAGTACTTC.

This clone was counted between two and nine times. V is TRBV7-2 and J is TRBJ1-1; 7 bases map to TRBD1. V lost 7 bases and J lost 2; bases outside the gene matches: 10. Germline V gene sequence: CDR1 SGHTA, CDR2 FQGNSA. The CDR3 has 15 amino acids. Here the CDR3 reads CASTKSRGRNTEAFF. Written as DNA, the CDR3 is TGTGCCAGCACCAAATCCAGGGGGAGAAACACTGAAGCTTTCTTT.

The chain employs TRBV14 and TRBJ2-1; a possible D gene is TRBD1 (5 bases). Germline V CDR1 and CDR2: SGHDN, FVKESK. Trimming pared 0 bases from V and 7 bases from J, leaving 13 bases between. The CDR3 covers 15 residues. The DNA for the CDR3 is TGTGCCAGCAGCCAAGAAGCAAGGGGCGCTAATGAGCAGTTCTTC. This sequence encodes CASSQEARGANEQFF.

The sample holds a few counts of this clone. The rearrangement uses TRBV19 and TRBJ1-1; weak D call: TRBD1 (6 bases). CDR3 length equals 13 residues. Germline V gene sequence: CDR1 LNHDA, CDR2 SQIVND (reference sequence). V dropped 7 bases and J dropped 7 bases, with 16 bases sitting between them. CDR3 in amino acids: CASMGALGFEAFF. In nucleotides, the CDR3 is TGTGCCAGTATGGGGGCACTCGGGTTTGAAGCTTTCTTT. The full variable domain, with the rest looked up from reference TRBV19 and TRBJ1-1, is DGGITQSPKYLFRKEGQNVTLSCEQNLNHDAMYWYRQDPGQGLRLIYYSQIVNDFQKGDIAEGYSVSREKKESFPLTVTSAQKNPTAFYLCASMGALGFEAFFGQGTRLTVV.

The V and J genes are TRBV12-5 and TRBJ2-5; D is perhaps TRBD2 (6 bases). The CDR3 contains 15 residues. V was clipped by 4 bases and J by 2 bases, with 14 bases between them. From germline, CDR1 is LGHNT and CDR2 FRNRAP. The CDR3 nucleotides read TGTGCTAGTGGTTCCCGCGAGCGGGCACAAGAGACCCAGTACTTC. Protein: CASGSRERAQETQYF.

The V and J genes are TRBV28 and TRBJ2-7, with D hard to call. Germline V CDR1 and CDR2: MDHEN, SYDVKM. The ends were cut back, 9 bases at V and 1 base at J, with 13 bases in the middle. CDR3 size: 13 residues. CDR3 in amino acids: CASNTLISYEQYF. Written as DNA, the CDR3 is TGTGCCAGTAACACGCTGATATCCTACGAGCAGTACTTC.

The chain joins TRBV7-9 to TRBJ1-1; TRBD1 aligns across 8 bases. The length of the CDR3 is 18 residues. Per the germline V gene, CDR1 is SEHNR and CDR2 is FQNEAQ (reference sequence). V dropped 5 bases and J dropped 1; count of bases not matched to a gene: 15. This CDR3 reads CASSAVAQGAAGNTEAFF. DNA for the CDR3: TGTGCCAGCAGCGCAGTCGCTCAGGGGGCGGCCGGGAACACTGAAGCTTTCTTT.

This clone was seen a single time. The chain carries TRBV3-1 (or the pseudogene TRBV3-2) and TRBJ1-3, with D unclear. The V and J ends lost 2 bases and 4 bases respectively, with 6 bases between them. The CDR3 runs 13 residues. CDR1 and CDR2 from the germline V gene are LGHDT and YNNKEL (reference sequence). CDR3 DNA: TGTGCCAGCAGCCAACTAATAGGAAACACCATATATTTT. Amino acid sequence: CASSQLIGNTIYF.

CDR3 nucleotides: TGTGCCAGCAGCCAATTGGAGGGCTTCTCTGGAAACACCATATATTTT. Translated, it gives CASSQLEGFSGNTIYF. The chain couples TRBV3-1 (or the pseudogene TRBV3-2) to TRBJ1-3; D not certain. The V and J ends lost 2 bases and 0 bases respectively, with 11 bases between them. The CDR3 is 16 residues long. The germline V gene has CDR1 LGHDT and CDR2 YNNKEL (reference sequence).

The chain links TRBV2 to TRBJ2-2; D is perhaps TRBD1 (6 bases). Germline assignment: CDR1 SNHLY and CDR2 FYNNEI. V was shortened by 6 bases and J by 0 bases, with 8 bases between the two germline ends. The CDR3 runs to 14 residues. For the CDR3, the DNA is TGTGCCAGCAGGAGGGACACGAACACCGGGGAGCTGTTTTTT. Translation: CASRRDTNTGELFF.

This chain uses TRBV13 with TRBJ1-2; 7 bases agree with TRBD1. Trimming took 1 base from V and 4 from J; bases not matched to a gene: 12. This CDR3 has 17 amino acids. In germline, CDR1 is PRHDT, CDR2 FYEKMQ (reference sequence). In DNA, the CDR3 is TGTGCCAGCAGCTTAGCCCTGGGACAAGGGGGCGGCTATGGCTACACCTTC. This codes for CASSLALGQGGGYGYTF.

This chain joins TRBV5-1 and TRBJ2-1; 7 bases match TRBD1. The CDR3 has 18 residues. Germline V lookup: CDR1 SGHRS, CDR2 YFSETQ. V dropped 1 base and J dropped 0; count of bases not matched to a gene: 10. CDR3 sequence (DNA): TGCGCCAGCAGCTTGATGTCCCCGGGACAGATCTCCTACAATGAGCAGTTCTTC. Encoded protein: CASSLMSPGQISYNEQFF.

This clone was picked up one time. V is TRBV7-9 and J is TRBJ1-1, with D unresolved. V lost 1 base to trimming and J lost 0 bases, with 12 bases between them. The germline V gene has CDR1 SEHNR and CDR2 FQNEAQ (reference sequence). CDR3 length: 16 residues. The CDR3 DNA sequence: TGTGCCAGCAGCTTAGTTAGTGTCTTCATGAACACTGAAGCTTTCTTT. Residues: CASSLVSVFMNTEAFF.

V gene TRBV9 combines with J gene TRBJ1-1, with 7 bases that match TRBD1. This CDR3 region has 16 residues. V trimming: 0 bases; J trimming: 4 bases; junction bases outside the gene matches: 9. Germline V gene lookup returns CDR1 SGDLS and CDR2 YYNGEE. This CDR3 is CASSVGAGQGVTEAFF. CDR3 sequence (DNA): TGTGCCAGCAGCGTAGGGGCAGGCCAGGGGGTCACTGAAGCTTTCTTT.

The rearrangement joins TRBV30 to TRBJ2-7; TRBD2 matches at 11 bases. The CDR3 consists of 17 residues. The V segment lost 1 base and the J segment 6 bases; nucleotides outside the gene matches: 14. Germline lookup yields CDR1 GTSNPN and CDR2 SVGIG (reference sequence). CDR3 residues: CAWSDRQRLAGRPEQYF. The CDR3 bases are TGTGCCTGGAGTGACCGACAACGACTAGCGGGGCGACCCGAGCAGTACTTC.

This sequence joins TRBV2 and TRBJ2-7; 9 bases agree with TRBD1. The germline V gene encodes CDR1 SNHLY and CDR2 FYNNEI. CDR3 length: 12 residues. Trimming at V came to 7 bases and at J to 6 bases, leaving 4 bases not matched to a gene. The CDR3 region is CASKGQGAEQYF. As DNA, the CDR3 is TGTGCCAGCAAGGGACAGGGCGCCGAGCAGTACTTC.

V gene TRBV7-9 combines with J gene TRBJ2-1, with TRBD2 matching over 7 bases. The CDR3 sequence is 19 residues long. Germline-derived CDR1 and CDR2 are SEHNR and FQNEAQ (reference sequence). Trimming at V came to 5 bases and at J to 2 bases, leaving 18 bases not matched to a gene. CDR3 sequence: CASSQGASGHQPPYNEQFF. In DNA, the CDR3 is TGTGCCAGCAGCCAAGGGGCTAGCGGACACCAACCTCCCTACAATGAGCAGTTCTTC.

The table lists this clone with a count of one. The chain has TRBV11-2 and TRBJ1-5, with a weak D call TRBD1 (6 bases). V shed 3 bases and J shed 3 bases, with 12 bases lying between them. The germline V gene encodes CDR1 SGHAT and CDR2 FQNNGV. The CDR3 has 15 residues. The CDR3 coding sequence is TGTGCCAGCAGCTTGGGGCAGGGGATCAATCAGCCCCAGCATTTT. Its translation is CASSLGQGINQPQHF.

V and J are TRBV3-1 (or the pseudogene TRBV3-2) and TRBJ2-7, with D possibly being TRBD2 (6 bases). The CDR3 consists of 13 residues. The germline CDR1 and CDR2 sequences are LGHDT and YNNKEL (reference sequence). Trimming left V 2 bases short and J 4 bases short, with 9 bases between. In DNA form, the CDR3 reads TGTGCCAGCAGCCAATCCGGGACTTACGAGCAGTACTTC. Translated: CASSQSGTYEQYF.

The CDR3 here is CASSTGAGSGGETQYF. CDR3 DNA sequence: TGCGCCAGCAGCACCGGCGCGGGGAGCGGGGGAGAGACCCAGTACTTC. The chain carries TRBV5-1 and TRBJ2-5, with 8 bases that match TRBD2. The CDR3 extends over 16 amino acids. Trimming removed 4 bases from V and 4 bases from J; junction bases left unmatched: 12. Germline V gene data show CDR1 as SGHRS and CDR2 as YFSETQ.

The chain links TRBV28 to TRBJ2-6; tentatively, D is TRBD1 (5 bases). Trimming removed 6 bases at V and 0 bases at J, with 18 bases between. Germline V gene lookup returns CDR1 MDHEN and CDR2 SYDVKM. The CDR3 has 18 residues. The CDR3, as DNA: TGTGCCAGCAGCTGGATGACCGACAGTGTCTCTGGGGCCAACGTCCTGACTTTC. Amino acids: CASSWMTDSVSGANVLTF.

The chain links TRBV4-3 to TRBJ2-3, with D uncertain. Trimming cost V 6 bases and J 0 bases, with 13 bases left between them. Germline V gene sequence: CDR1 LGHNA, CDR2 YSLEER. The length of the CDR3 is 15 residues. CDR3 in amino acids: CASRRQLTSTDTQYF. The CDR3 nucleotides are TGCGCCAGCAGGCGGCAGTTAACTAGCACAGATACGCAGTATTTT.

CDR3 sequence: CASSEGAVPNEQFF. The CDR3 nucleotides are TGTGCCAGCAGTGAAGGGGCTGTTCCTAATGAGCAGTTCTTC. The genes are TRBV6-1 and TRBJ2-1; unclear D gene. The CDR3 sequence is 14 residues long. Germline V lookup: CDR1 MNHNS, CDR2 SASEGT. The V gene lost 1 base and the J gene lost 7 bases, with 11 bases spanning the gap.

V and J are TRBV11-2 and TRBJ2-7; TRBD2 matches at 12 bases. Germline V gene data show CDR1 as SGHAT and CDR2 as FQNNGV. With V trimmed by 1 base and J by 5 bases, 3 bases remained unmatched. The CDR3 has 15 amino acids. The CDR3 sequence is CASSLGTSGVHEQYF. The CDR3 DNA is TGTGCCAGCAGCTTAGGGACTAGCGGGGTACACGAGCAGTACTTC. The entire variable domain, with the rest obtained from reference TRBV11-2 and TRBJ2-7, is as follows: EAGVAQSPRYKIIEKRQSVAFWCNPISGHATLYWYQQILGQGPKLLIQFQNNGVVDDSQLPKDRFSAERLKGVDSTLKIQPAKLEDSAVYLCASSLGTSGVHEQYFGPGTRLTVT.

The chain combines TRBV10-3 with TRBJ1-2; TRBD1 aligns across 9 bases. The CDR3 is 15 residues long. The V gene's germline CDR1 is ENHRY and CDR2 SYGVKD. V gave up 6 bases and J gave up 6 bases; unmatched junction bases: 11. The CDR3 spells CAIRSTGGLLDGYTF. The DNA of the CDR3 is TGTGCCATCAGATCTACAGGGGGCCTTTTGGATGGCTACACCTTC.

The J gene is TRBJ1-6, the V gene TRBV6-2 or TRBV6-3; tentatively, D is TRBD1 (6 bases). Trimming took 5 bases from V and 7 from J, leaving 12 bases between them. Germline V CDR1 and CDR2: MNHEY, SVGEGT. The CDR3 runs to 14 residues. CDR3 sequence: CASSRQVENSPLHF. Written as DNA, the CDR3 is TGTGCCAGCAGTCGACAGGTAGAGAATTCACCCCTCCACTTT.